Shown below are 10 T cell receptor beta chains from a single sample sequenced in a study. One entry per CDR3 protein results from TCRdb running MiXCR on the RT-PCR reads. Among 550,000 to 750,000 distinct CDR3 sequences listed, 13% to 15% were seen once. The specimen was memory CD4+ T cells from blood. Receptors originate from a female donor in good health, serving as a healthy control.

Here the CDR3 DNA reads TGCAGTGCTAAAAGGACAGGGACAGATCAGCCCCAGCATTTT. This codes for CSAKRTGTDQPQHF. This chain links TRBV20-1 with TRBJ1-5; 8 bases agree with TRBD1. The germline CDR1 and CDR2 sequences are DFQATT and SNEGSKA (reference sequence). V gave up 4 bases and J gave up 5 bases; unmatched junction bases: 7. The CDR3 sequence is 14 residues long.

The chain joins TRBV2 to TRBJ1-4; the match to TRBD1 covers 9 bases. V dropped 7 bases and J dropped 8; count of bases not matched to a gene: 14. There are 16 residues in the CDR3. Germline V CDR1 and CDR2: SNHLY, FYNNEI. Written as DNA, the CDR3 is TGTGCCAGCACCCGGACAGGGGATGGGTTTTGGGAAAAACTGTTTTTT. Translation gives CASTRTGDGFWEKLFF.

The chain links TRBV7-9 to TRBJ1-2, with a possible D match to TRBD1 (5 bases). V was pared by 5 bases and J by 7 bases, with 20 bases between. Germline V lookup: CDR1 SEHNR, CDR2 FQNEAQ (reference sequence). The CDR3 consists of 15 residues. As DNA, the CDR3 is TGTGCCAGCAGCCCCAGGTCGCAGGGCCTAAGTGGCTACACCTTC. Translating it yields CASSPRSQGLSGYTF.

The DNA for the CDR3 is TGCTCCGTCTGGGCGTCGGCCACCGGGGAGCTGTTTTTT. Its protein product is CSVWASATGELFF. V gene TRBV20-1 combines with J gene TRBJ2-2; D remains unclear. The CDR3 has 13 amino acids. Germline V gene sequence: CDR1 DFQATT, CDR2 SNEGSKA (reference sequence).

The J gene is TRBJ2-1, the V gene TRBV10-3, with D possibly called TRBD1 or TRBD2 (5 bases each). Germline V lookup: CDR1 ENHRY, CDR2 SYGVKD. Trimming pared 10 bases from V and 7 bases from J, leaving 20 bases between. The CDR3 runs 14 residues. CDR3 coding DNA: TGTGCCACACTCCTAGCCGTGGGGGAGAATGAGCAGTTCTTC. This translates into CATLLAVGENEQFF.

The chain uses TRBV7-8 and TRBJ2-2, with D perhaps TRBD1 (6 bases). This CDR3 region has 15 residues. The germline V and J ends were trimmed by 5 bases and 0 bases, with 10 bases remaining between them. Germline values: CDR1 SGHVS, CDR2 FQNEAQ. CDR3 DNA sequence: TGTGCCAGCAGCCCCCAGGGGCCGAACACCGGGGAGCTGTTTTTT. Residues: CASSPQGPNTGELFF. The complete variable domain, with remaining parts taken from reference TRBV7-8 and TRBJ2-2, reads GAGVSQSPRYKVAKRGQDVALRCDPISGHVSLFWYQQALGQGPEFLTYFQNEAQLDKSGLPSDRFFAERPEGSVSTLKIQRTQQEDSAVYLCASSPQGPNTGELFFGEGSRLTVL.

This clonotype showed up just a few times. V usage is TRBV6-2 or TRBV6-3 and J usage is TRBJ2-5; D gene uncertain. The CDR3 loop spans 13 amino acids. The germline gives CDR1 MNHEY, CDR2 SVGEGT. With 2 bases removed from V and 3 bases from J, the gap between germline ends came to 7 bases. The CDR3 nucleotides read TGTGCCAGCAGTTACATCCGGGAAGAGACCCAGTACTTC. Its protein product is CASSYIREETQYF.

There are many counts of this clonotype. This chain uses TRBV30 with TRBJ2-4, with 7 bases aligning to TRBD2. The trim removed 5 bases at V and 6 bases at J, leaving 10 bases unmatched. The germline CDR1 and CDR2 sequences are GTSNPN and SVGIG (reference sequence). This CDR3 region has 14 residues. The CDR3 coding sequence is TGTGCCTGGGCCCAGCGGGACTGGGGAAACATTCAGTACTTC. It specifies CAWAQRDWGNIQYF.

This clonotype was counted only a few times. The rearrangement joins TRBV28 to TRBJ2-3; 7 bases map to TRBD2. Germline V gives CDR1 MDHEN, CDR2 SYDVKM. CDR3 size: 14 residues. Losses at the gene ends were 7 bases for V and 0 bases for J; bases not matched to a gene: 4. The CDR3 spells CASKTSLSTDTQYF. CDR3 bases: TGTGCCAGCAAGACTAGCCTTAGCACAGATACGCAGTATTTT.

This clonotype was detected a few times. The V gene is TRBV4-1, the J gene TRBJ1-2, with a weak D call TRBD1 (5 bases). This CDR3 has 16 amino acids. Germline V lookup: CDR1 MGHRA, CDR2 YSYEKL. Trimming stripped 3 bases from V and 1 base from J, with 15 bases between. CDR3 amino acids: CASSHSTGDYNYGYTF. DNA for the CDR3: TGCGCCAGCAGCCACTCCACAGGAGACTATAACTATGGCTACACCTTC.